This TCR beta chain appears in the sequencing data of a study of blood T cells in healthy people across ages. Whole-study findings and limits: Unsorted PBMCs blocked a conclusive comparison of naive and antigen-experienced cells. Diversity estimated from one million T cells was considered an underestimate.

Samples each had at least 6 micrograms of total RNA extracted. The CDR3 totals 14 residues. Germline values: CDR1 SQVTM, CDR2 ANQGSEA. Trimming shortened V by 4 bases and J by 1 base, and 12 bases separated the two germline ends. Ten or more counts support this clonotype. Its cognate antigen is unknown. Then a second PCR, running about 7 to 11 cycles, was carried out with a sample-barcoded 5' primer and a J-beta primer mix. Each cDNA molecule, via a template-switch adaptor with 12 random nucleotides, was tagged. TCRdb re-called the 5' RACE reads through MiXCR, storing one row per CDR3 protein. The data contain roughly 800,000 distinct CDR3 sequences, around 34% of them singletons.

This receptor was obtained from a man aged 18 to 30 in good health. The sequencing input was blood. The V gene is TRBV29-1, the J gene TRBJ2-3; the D is unclear. The CDR3 DNA follows: TGCAGCGTTGGGCAGGTCCAGCGCACAGATACGCAGTATTTT. It specifies CSVGQVQRTDTQYF.